What follows are 12 T cell receptor beta chains derived from one specimen sequenced in a study of shared clonotypes between healthy human individuals. Generated by immunoSEQ multiplex PCR, the TCRdb table keeps only in-frame clones and is missing some. Of millions of clones in the sample, just over 90% were seen once. Sequencing used naive CD4+ T cells from PBMCs. The subset denotes: CD45RA+ positively selected. These receptors were collected from a man younger than 30 in good health. Some clones in this sample may be carry-over from other donors' samples.

The chain joins TRBV5-4 to TRBJ2-7; 12 positions match TRBD2. This CDR3 is built from 17 residues. Germline V gene data show CDR1 as SGHNT and CDR2 as YYREEE (reference sequence). V lost 2 bases and J lost 3; bases outside the gene matches: 9. CDR3: CASSLTTSGSPHYEQYF. In DNA form, the CDR3 reads TGTGCCAGCAGCTTAACGACTAGCGGGAGCCCACACTACGAGCAGTACTTC.

In its sample, this clone was seen a few times. V and J are TRBV25-1 and TRBJ1-3; D is ambiguous. Per germline, CDR1 MGHDK and CDR2 SYGVNS. Trimming took 1 base from V and 7 from J, leaving 2 bases between them. The CDR3 runs to 11 residues. CDR3 bases: TGTGCCAGCAGTGAATGGAACACCATATATTTT. It translates to CASSEWNTIYF.

Comments on this clone: At the DNA level, this CDR3 is encoded by other sequences in the same sample as well. The V gene is TRBV28, the J gene TRBJ2-7; 9 nucleotides match TRBD1. This CDR3 has 15 amino acids. V shed 4 bases and J 2 bases; nucleotides not matched to a gene: 6. Germline V gene data show CDR1 as MDHEN and CDR2 as SYDVKM. The DNA of the CDR3 is TGTGCCAGCAGTTCTACCGGGACAGGGACCTACGAGCAGTACTTC. Its translation is CASSSTGTGTYEQYF.

Turning to this clone: Within the sample, other DNA sequences also encode this same CDR3. This chain connects TRBV28 to TRBJ1-2, with D perhaps TRBD1 (5 bases). V gave up 4 bases and J gave up 11 bases, with 11 bases separating them. CDR1 MDHEN and CDR2 SYDVKM come from the germline V gene. This CDR3 comprises 11 residues. The CDR3: CASSYQGGYTF. CDR3 in DNA: TGTGCCAGCAGTTATCAGGGCGGTTACACCTTC.

The rearrangement joins TRBV28 to TRBJ1-1; D possibly corresponds to TRBD1 (5 bases). Per the germline V gene, CDR1 is MDHEN and CDR2 is SYDVKM. V was shortened by 2 bases and J by 11 bases, with 21 bases between the two germline ends. This CDR3 has 15 residues. CDR3 residues: CASSLDLGRLWQAFF. CDR3 coding DNA: TGTGCCAGCAGTTTAGACTTGGGACGTCTGTGGCAGGCTTTCTTT.

The CDR3 DNA is TGTGCCAGCAGCCTCCTAGGGACTAGCAGCGATGAGCAGTTCTTC. Protein product: CASSLLGTSSDEQFF. The genes are TRBV7-2 and TRBJ2-1; 9 bases agree with TRBD2. The J segment lost 8 bases and the V segment lost 5 bases, leaving 10 bases of the junction unmatched. The V gene's germline CDR1 is SGHTA and CDR2 FQGNSA. There are 15 residues in the CDR3.

The rearrangement links TRBV7-9 to TRBJ2-7; 7 nucleotides align to TRBD2. CDR3 length equals 16 residues. V shed 4 bases and J 6 bases; nucleotides not matched to a gene: 15. Germline V gives CDR1 SEHNR, CDR2 FQNEAQ (reference sequence). CDR3 coding DNA: TGTGCCAGCAGCTCTGCTGCTAGCGGTATACGACGCGAGCAGTACTTC. Translating gives CASSSAASGIRREQYF.

The V and J genes are TRBV5-1 and TRBJ1-3; D gene ambiguous. V gave up 0 bases and J gave up 7 bases, with 14 bases separating them. The germline CDR1 and CDR2 sequences are SGHRS and YFSETQ. The CDR3 sequence is 15 residues long. The CDR3 nucleotides read TGCGCCAGCAGCTTGGAAGGTTCGGGCTCGAACACCATATATTTT. It is translated as CASSLEGSGSNTIYF.

This sequence joins TRBV7-9 and TRBJ1-1, with D maybe TRBD1 (5 bases). V dropped 5 bases and J dropped 11 bases, with 15 bases sitting between them. Germline V gene lookup returns CDR1 SEHNR and CDR2 FQNEAQ (reference sequence). The CDR3 length is 12 residues. As DNA, the CDR3 is TGTGCCAGCAGCCCCGGGACCCGGGAGGCTTTCTTT. Translating gives CASSPGTREAFF.

CDR3: CASSVSSEQFF. The DNA of the CDR3 is TGTGCCAGCAGCGTCTCTTCTGAGCAGTTCTTC. The chain joins TRBV9 to TRBJ2-1; D not resolved. Germline values: CDR1 SGDLS, CDR2 YYNGEE. This CDR3 comprises 11 residues. V lost 2 bases and J lost 9, with 6 bases in between.

This sequence joins TRBV6-1 and TRBJ1-2; 7 positions agree with TRBD1. The germline gives CDR1 MNHNS, CDR2 SASEGT. V shed 1 base, J shed 3 bases, and the junction held 5 bases outside the gene matches. There are 15 residues in the CDR3. Here the CDR3 DNA reads TGTGCCAGCAGTGAAGGGAGGGGGCTGGACTATGGCTACACCTTC. It translates to CASSEGRGLDYGYTF.

The V gene is TRBV19, the J gene TRBJ2-7; D is perhaps TRBD1 (6 bases). The germline V gene encodes CDR1 LNHDA and CDR2 SQIVND (reference sequence). V was pared by 5 bases and J by 0 bases, with 11 bases between. The CDR3 length is 14 residues. This CDR3 reads CASSAGQPSYEQYF. The DNA of the CDR3 is TGTGCCAGTAGTGCCGGACAGCCCTCCTACGAGCAGTACTTC. Looking up the rest from reference TRBV19 and TRBJ2-7 gives the full variable domain: DGGITQSPKYLFRKEGQNVTLSCEQNLNHDAMYWYRQDPGQGLRLIYYSQIVNDFQKGDIAEGYSVSREKKESFPLTVTSAQKNPTAFYLCASSAGQPSYEQYFGPGTRLTVT.